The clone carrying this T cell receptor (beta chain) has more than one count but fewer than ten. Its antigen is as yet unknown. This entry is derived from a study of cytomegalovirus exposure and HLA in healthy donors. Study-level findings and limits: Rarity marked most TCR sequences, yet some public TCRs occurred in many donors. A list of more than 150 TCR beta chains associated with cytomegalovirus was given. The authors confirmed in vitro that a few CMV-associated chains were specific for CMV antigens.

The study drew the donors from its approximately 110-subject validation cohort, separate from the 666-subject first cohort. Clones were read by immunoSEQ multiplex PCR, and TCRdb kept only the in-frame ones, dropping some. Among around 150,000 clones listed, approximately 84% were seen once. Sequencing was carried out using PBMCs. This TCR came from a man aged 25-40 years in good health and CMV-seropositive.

The CDR3 protein is CASSFYGAGYTF. For the CDR3, the DNA is TGTGCCAGCAGCTTTTATGGGGCTGGCTACACCTTC. The rearrangement uses TRBV7-3 and TRBJ1-2, with TRBD1 as a possible D gene (5 bases). The length of the CDR3 is 12 residues. Trimming removed 3 bases from V and 7 bases from J, with 9 bases in between. Germline V gene lookup returns CDR1 SGHTA and CDR2 FQGTGA.